This T cell receptor beta chain was found in a study of blood T cell repertoires in COVID-19. Study context: In each case, the material was cDNA or gDNA derived from T cells, B-cell-depleted T cells, or PBMCs.

Per the study methods: Quantification of nucleated cells was approximated via reference gene primer amplification. The repertoire was sequenced with immunoSEQ multiplex PCR; TCRdb's copy has only in-frame clones and lacks some. That table gives V, J and clone size, and the DNA gave D and trimming. The sample consists of approximately 190,000 clones, 88% of them appearing once. In this sample, this clone turned up once. Germline V gene sequence: CDR1 MNHNS, CDR2 SASEGT. After removal of 2 bases from V and 0 bases from J, the junction contained 12 bases not matched to a gene. The CDR3 consists of 19 residues.

V usage is TRBV6-1 and J usage is TRBJ2-3; 9 bases line up with TRBD2. The sequenced sample consisted of peripheral blood. The clonotype originates from a woman in her 40s who had recovered from COVID-19. The DNA for the CDR3 is TGTGCCAGCAGTGAATATATTGGGCTAGCGGGGACTAGCACAGATACGCAGTATTTT. Protein product: CASSEYIGLAGTSTDTQYF.